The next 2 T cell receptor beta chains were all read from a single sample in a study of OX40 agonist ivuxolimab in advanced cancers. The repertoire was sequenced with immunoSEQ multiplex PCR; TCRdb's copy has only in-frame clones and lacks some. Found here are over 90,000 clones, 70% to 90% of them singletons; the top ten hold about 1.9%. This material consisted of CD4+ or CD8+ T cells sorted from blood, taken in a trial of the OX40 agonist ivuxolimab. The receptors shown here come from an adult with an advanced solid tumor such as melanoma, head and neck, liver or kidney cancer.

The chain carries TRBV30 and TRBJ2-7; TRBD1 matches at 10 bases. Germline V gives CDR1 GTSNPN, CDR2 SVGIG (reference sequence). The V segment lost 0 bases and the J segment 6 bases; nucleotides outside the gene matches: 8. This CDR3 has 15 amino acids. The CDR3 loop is CAWSVGGTGVREQYF. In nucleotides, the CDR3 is TGTGCCTGGAGTGTAGGTGGGACAGGGGTTCGCGAGCAGTACTTC.

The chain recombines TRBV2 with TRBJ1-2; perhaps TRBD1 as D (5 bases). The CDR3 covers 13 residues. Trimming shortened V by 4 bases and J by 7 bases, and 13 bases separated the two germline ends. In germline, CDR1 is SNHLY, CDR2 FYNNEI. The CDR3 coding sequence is TGTGCCAGCAGTGTAGCCAGGGACTTTGGCTACACCTTC. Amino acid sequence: CASSVARDFGYTF.